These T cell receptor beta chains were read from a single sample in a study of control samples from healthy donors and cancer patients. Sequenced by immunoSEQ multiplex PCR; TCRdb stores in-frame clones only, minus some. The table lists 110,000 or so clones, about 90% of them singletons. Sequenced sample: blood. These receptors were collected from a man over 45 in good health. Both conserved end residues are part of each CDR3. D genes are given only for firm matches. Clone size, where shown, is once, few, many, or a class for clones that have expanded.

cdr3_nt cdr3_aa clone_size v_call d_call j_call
TGTGCCAGCAGTGAAGCCCAGGGGGGTACGGACGAGCAGTACTTC CASSEAQGGTDEQYF - TRBV6-1 - TRBJ2-7
TGCGCCAGCAGCTTGGGACAGGGGAACTATGGCTACACCTTC CASSLGQGNYGYTF once TRBV5-1 TRBD1 TRBJ1-2
TGTGCCAGCAGTGAAGCAGGCAGAACTAACTATGGCTACACCTTC CASSEAGRTNYGYTF - TRBV6-1 - TRBJ1-2
TGTGCCAGCAGCGTAGGGCATAGCGGCAACACCGGGGAGCTGTTTTTT CASSVGHSGNTGELFF once TRBV9 - TRBJ2-2
TGTGCCAGCAGCTTGGGACTAGAGGCGGGCGAGCAGTACTTC CASSLGLEAGEQYF - TRBV5-4 - TRBJ2-7
TGTGCCAGCAGTTTAAGAGGGGGCGAGGGAAATCAGCCCCAGCATTTT CASSLRGGEGNQPQHF - TRBV27 TRBD1 TRBJ1-5
TGCGCCAGCAGCGTCCAAAGGGGATCCTACGAGCAGTACTTC CASSVQRGSYEQYF - TRBV4-1 - TRBJ2-7
TGTGCCAGCAGCTTGGGGGGGGCAGCCTATGGCTACACCTTC CASSLGGAAYGYTF - TRBV5-4 - TRBJ1-2
TGCGCCAGCAGCCAAGTCGTTAGGACTAGCGGAAGCACAGATACGCAGTATTTT CASSQVVRTSGSTDTQYF once TRBV4-1 TRBD2 TRBJ2-3
TGTGCCAGTAGTATAGCGGACAGTTACAATGAGCAGTTCTTC CASSIADSYNEQFF - TRBV19 - TRBJ2-1
TGTGCCAGTAGTATACAGGGGCACGCTAATGAAAAACTGTTTTTT CASSIQGHANEKLFF - TRBV19 - TRBJ1-4
TGCGCCAGCAGCCAATACTCCGGGACAGCGAACACCGGGGAGCTGTTTTTT CASSQYSGTANTGELFF - TRBV4-3 TRBD1 TRBJ2-2
TGTGCCAGTAGTATTGGGAGAACCATCGGGTACACTGAAGCTTTCTTT CASSIGRTIGYTEAFF - TRBV19 - TRBJ1-1
TGTGCCTGGAGTCCACGTAGGGGACAGGCCTTAGTTGCAACTAATGAAAAACTGTTTTTT CAWSPRRGQALVATNEKLFF - TRBV30 TRBD1 TRBJ1-4
TGTGCCAGCAGCCCGGACAGGGGGCAAGGCTATGGCTACACCTTC CASSPDRGQGYGYTF - TRBV11-2 TRBD1 TRBJ1-2
TGCGCCAGCAGGCCCGGGACTAGCTACGAGCAGTACTTC CASRPGTSYEQYF once TRBV5-1 TRBD2 TRBJ2-7
TGCGCCAGCAGCCGGGGGCCCCTCTACGAGCAGTACTTC CASSRGPLYEQYF - TRBV5-1 - TRBJ2-7
TGTGCCAGCAGCTCAGGGGGTGACTATGGCTACACCTTC CASSSGGDYGYTF once TRBV5-4 TRBD1 TRBJ1-2
TGTGCCTGGGGCTCCAACTATGGCTACACCTTC CAWGSNYGYTF - TRBV30 - TRBJ1-2
TGTGCCAGCAGCCAAGGGTTGCTACAGGCGGTTTATGGCTACACCTTC CASSQGLLQAVYGYTF - TRBV3-1/TRBV3-2 - TRBJ1-2
TGTGCCAGCAGCTACGGGCAGGGGGCAACCTACGAGCAGTACTTC CASSYGQGATYEQYF - TRBV7-7 TRBD1 TRBJ2-7
TGTGCCAGCCAGGGGGCAACTAATGAAAAACTGTTTTTT CASQGATNEKLFF - TRBV7-9 TRBD1 TRBJ1-4
TGTGCCAGCAGCCAAGGGGTTGACATCGTCGGCGCAAAAGAGACCCAGTACTTC CASSQGVDIVGAKETQYF - TRBV3-1/TRBV3-2 - TRBJ2-5
TGTGCCAGCAGTTGGGAGGCCACCTACGAGCAGTACTTC CASSWEATYEQYF - TRBV12-3/TRBV12-4 - TRBJ2-7
TGTGCCAGTAGTATCTATGGGCAGGTAGCCCAAGAGACCCAGTACTTC CASSIYGQVAQETQYF - TRBV19 - TRBJ2-5
TGTGCCATCAGTGGCCAGCCGACAGGGACGACCTACGAGCAGTACTTC CAISGQPTGTTYEQYF - TRBV10-3 TRBD1 TRBJ2-7
TGTGCCAGCAGTTTGTGGAAGGGGAATCAGCCCCAGCATTTT CASSLWKGNQPQHF - TRBV27 - TRBJ1-5
TGTGCCAGCAGCCCCTATGGCTCCTACGAGCAGTACTTC CASSPYGSYEQYF - TRBV6-5 - TRBJ2-7
TGTGCCAGCAGCCAAGGGCTAGCGGGGGGAGCTGGGGAGCTGTTTTTT CASSQGLAGGAGELFF - TRBV3-1/TRBV3-2 TRBD2 TRBJ2-2
TGTGCCAGCAGCCCGGGACAGGGGGCCGGAGAAGCTTTCTTT CASSPGQGAGEAFF - TRBV5-4 TRBD1 TRBJ1-1
TGTGCCAGCAGCTTGAGTGGGACAGGGGCTGAAGCTTTCTTT CASSLSGTGAEAFF - TRBV7-9 TRBD1 TRBJ1-1
TGTGCCAGCTCACCCACCCTGATGGAGACCCAGTACTTC CASSPTLMETQYF - TRBV18 - TRBJ2-5
TGTGCCAGCAGCTTAGAGGGTGGGGGGAATTCACCCCTCCACTTT CASSLEGGGNSPLHF - TRBV11-2 - TRBJ1-6
TGTGCCAGCAGCGTAATGATCGGGGGAGGCAGGGATGGCTACACCTTC CASSVMIGGGRDGYTF - TRBV9 - TRBJ1-2
TGTGCCAGCAGCTTAGATGGGGGCCGGGGCTACACCTTC CASSLDGGRGYTF - TRBV11-2 - TRBJ1-2
TGTGCCAGCAGCGCACAGGGGGCCACTGAAGCTTTCTTT CASSAQGATEAFF - TRBV9 TRBD1 TRBJ1-1
TGTGCCAGCAGCCCTTGGGCTAGCGGACAAGAGACCCAGTACTTC CASSPWASGQETQYF - TRBV5-6 TRBD2 TRBJ2-5
TGTGCCAGCTCCCCGGGACAGAATCAGCCCCAGCATTTT CASSPGQNQPQHF - TRBV18 TRBD1 TRBJ1-5
TGTGCCAGCAGCCAAGTCAGCAGGGTCCCCGGGGAGCTGTTTTTT CASSQVSRVPGELFF - TRBV3-1/TRBV3-2 - TRBJ2-2
TGTGCCAGCAGTATAGGGCATAATTCACCCCTCCACTTT CASSIGHNSPLHF - TRBV5-4 - TRBJ1-6
TGTGCCAGCAGTGAACTGCTAGGTGGCTACACCTTC CASSELLGGYTF - TRBV6-1 - TRBJ1-2